This TCR beta chain was identified in a study of molecular identifiers for immune sequencing clone quantification. CDR3 length equals 14 residues. The V gene's germline CDR1 is ENHRY and CDR2 SYGVKD. V was clipped by 6 bases and J by 3 bases, with 15 bases between them. The authors built bulk TCR libraries by previously described methods with listed TCR primers. TCRdb independently ran MiXCR on the PCR reads; one entry per CDR3 protein. The top ten hold 0.6% to 0.9% of the sample, which has more than 550,000 distinct CDR3 sequences, approximately 24% seen once. Broader study findings: Detecting spiked Jurkat TCR RNA from one cell among 1 million or so naive cells was reportedly possible.

There are a few counts of this clonotype. Its antigen remains unidentified. This TCR was sampled from a human donor in good health. Some libraries in this study had Jurkat cell RNA spiked in. Sequences were obtained from naive CD8+ T cells from blood, with Jurkat cell RNA spiked in. The subset here: FACS-sorted CD8+CD4-CCR7+CD45RA+ naive T cells. The chain employs TRBV10-3 and TRBJ2-7, with D uncertain. DNA of the CDR3: TGTGCCATCAGAGAAGTAGGGAATAACTACGAGCAGTACTTC. It is translated as CAIREVGNNYEQYF.